Listed here are 22 T cell receptor beta chains from one sample, sequenced in a study of shared clonotypes between healthy human individuals. The protocol was immunoSEQ multiplex PCR, while the TCRdb copy is restricted to in-frame clones and leaves out a portion. The sample contains 550,000 to 600,000 clones, roughly 79% of which appear only once. Material for sequencing was PBMCs. The origin of the receptors is a woman in her 40s in good health. Some clones in this sample may be carry-over from other donors' samples.

The chain couples TRBV6-5 to TRBJ2-5; 7 positions agree with TRBD1. Unmatched junction bases numbered 6, after V lost 7 bases and J lost 4 bases. Germline V gene lookup returns CDR1 MNHEY and CDR2 SVGAGI. The CDR3 totals 13 residues. The CDR3 bases are TGTGCCAGCAAGCCAGGGGGTTTAGAGACCCAGTACTTC. It codes for CASKPGGLETQYF.

This clone was seen a handful of times. The V gene is TRBV6-1, the J gene TRBJ2-5; 11 positions agree with TRBD2. Germline V lookup: CDR1 MNHNS, CDR2 SASEGT. J lost 5 bases, V lost 6 bases, and 8 bases had no gene match. The CDR3 length is 15 residues. DNA for the CDR3: TGTGCCAGCAGAACTAGCGGGAGCTTTTTGGAGACCCAGTACTTC. Its translation is CASRTSGSFLETQYF.

This clone was found a few times. The J gene is TRBJ2-3, the V gene TRBV28; D is unclear. The CDR3 extends over 14 amino acids. Per the germline V gene, CDR1 is MDHEN and CDR2 is SYDVKM. V lost 3 bases and J 2 bases, leaving 9 bases between the germline ends. CDR3: CASSLRPVTDTQYF. CDR3 coding DNA: TGTGCCAGCAGTTTGAGACCCGTCACAGATACGCAGTATTTT.

This clone has a single count. CDR3 DNA: TGCAGCGTTGCAGGGGCGATCGGCGTTCAAGAGACCCAGTACTTC. This translates into CSVAGAIGVQETQYF. V and J are TRBV29-1 and TRBJ2-5; D is possibly TRBD1 (6 bases). There are 15 residues in the CDR3. The germline V gene encodes CDR1 SQVTM and CDR2 ANQGSEA. Trimming cost V 4 bases and J 2 bases, with 17 bases left between them.

This clone was seen only a few times. J is TRBJ2-1 and V is TRBV29-1; 10 bases align to TRBD2. After removal of 4 bases from V and 6 bases from J, the junction contained 0 bases not matched to a gene. This CDR3 region has 12 residues. CDR1 and CDR2 from the germline V gene are SQVTM and ANQGSEA. CDR3 sequence reads: CSVASGSNEQFF. The CDR3 nucleotides read TGCAGCGTTGCTAGCGGGAGCAATGAGCAGTTCTTC.

V is TRBV9 and J is TRBJ2-3; 8 bases match TRBD2. CDR1 and CDR2 (germline): SGDLS, YYNGEE. J gave up 0 bases and V 0 bases, and 6 bases lay outside the gene matches. This CDR3 has 17 residues. Here the CDR3 reads CASSVGVSGISTDTQYF. The DNA for the CDR3 is TGTGCCAGCAGCGTAGGAGTTAGCGGGATAAGCACAGATACGCAGTATTTT.

To note about this clone: Given a far larger clone just one base away, this is likely a sequencing read error. No conserved phenylalanine or tryptophan is present at the end of the CDR3, so a read error is the likely explanation. V and J are TRBV10-3 and TRBJ2-2; a weak D match, TRBD1 (5 bases). This CDR3 contains 15 residues. CDR1 ENHRY and CDR2 SYGVKD come from the germline V gene. Trimming stripped 8 bases from V and 1 base from J, with 14 bases between. In DNA, the CDR3 is TGTGCCATCCGTGGGGTAGGACAGAACACCGGGGAGCTGTTTCTT. Its translation is CAIRGVGQNTGELFL.

This chain links TRBV27 with TRBJ2-7; D remains unclear. Trimming shortened V by 4 bases and J by 0 bases, and 7 bases separated the two germline ends. From germline, CDR1 is MNHEY and CDR2 SMNVEV (reference sequence). The CDR3 totals 13 residues. CDR3 protein: CASSSRISYEQYF. DNA of the CDR3: TGTGCCAGCAGTTCGCGGATCTCCTACGAGCAGTACTTC.

The chain couples TRBV11-2 to TRBJ2-1, with 12 positions matching TRBD2. The trim removed 5 bases at V and 9 bases at J, leaving 8 bases unmatched. There are 15 residues in the CDR3. Per the germline V gene, CDR1 is SGHAT and CDR2 is FQNNGV. The CDR3 loop is CASSPPSGRDSEQFF. The CDR3 bases are TGTGCCAGCAGCCCACCTAGCGGGAGGGATAGTGAGCAGTTCTTC.

V gene TRBV7-9 combines with J gene TRBJ2-1; TRBD2 agrees at 12 bases. CDR3 length equals 17 residues. Trimming removed 1 base from V and 0 bases from J; junction bases left unmatched: 1. Germline V CDR1 and CDR2: SEHNR, FQNEAQ (reference sequence). CDR3 in DNA: TGTGCCAGCAGCTTAGGGACTAGCGGGGACTCCTACAATGAGCAGTTCTTC. Its protein product is CASSLGTSGDSYNEQFF.

In DNA, the CDR3 is TGTGCCTGGAGTACAGGGGGCGTCATCGATGAGCAGTTCTTC. It codes for CAWSTGGVIDEQFF. The chain joins TRBV30 to TRBJ2-1; 9 nucleotides agree with TRBD1. In germline, CDR1 is GTSNPN, CDR2 SVGIG (reference sequence). The V and J ends lost 2 bases and 8 bases, in that order; junction bases with no gene match: 7. There are 14 residues in the CDR3. Combining the CDR3 with reference TRBV30 and TRBJ2-1 gives the whole variable domain SQTIHQWPATLVQPVGSPLSLECTVEGTSNPNLYWYRQAAGRGLQLLFYSVGIGQISSEVPQNLSASRPQDRQFILSSKKLLLSDSGFYLCAWSTGGVIDEQFFGPGTRLTVL.

The gene calls are TRBV15 and TRBJ2-7, with D perhaps matching TRBD2 (6 bases). Trimming removed 0 bases from V and 4 bases from J, with 13 bases in between. The germline V gene has CDR1 LNHNV and CDR2 YYDKDF (reference sequence). CDR3 size: 15 residues. In DNA, the CDR3 is TGTGCCACCAGCAGAGATAGAGGGACTCCTTACGAGCAGTACTTC. Translation: CATSRDRGTPYEQYF.

The chain recombines TRBV5-5 with TRBJ1-2, with D possibly TRBD1 on 6 matching bases. Germline lookup yields CDR1 SGHKS and CDR2 YYEKEE (reference sequence). The CDR3 sequence is 13 residues long. V lost 0 bases, J lost 6 bases, and 9 bases lay in between. The CDR3 coding sequence is TGTGCCAGCAGCTTGGTGGGGGCGGATGGCTACACCTTC. This gives the protein CASSLVGADGYTF.

This clone showed up just a few times. V usage is TRBV9 and J usage is TRBJ2-6; D is ambiguous. This CDR3 has 16 amino acids. Trimming pared 7 bases from V and 0 bases from J, leaving 14 bases between. Germline V gene sequence: CDR1 SGDLS, CDR2 YYNGEE. CDR3 amino acids: CASAPRWGSGANVLTF. CDR3 bases: TGTGCCAGCGCCCCCAGGTGGGGCTCTGGGGCCAACGTCCTGACTTTC.

The chain couples TRBV7-6 to TRBJ2-7, with D tentatively TRBD1 (6 bases). The V end lost 5 bases, the J end lost 9 bases, and 17 bases lay between the germline ends. The CDR3 extends over 13 amino acids. CDR1 SGHVS and CDR2 FNYEAQ come from the germline V gene. The CDR3, as DNA: TGTGCCAGCAGCGGTTACGGGACACCGGGGCAGTACTTC. Translating it yields CASSGYGTPGQYF.

The rearrangement links TRBV7-2 to TRBJ2-1, with 13 nucleotides matching TRBD2. CDR1 and CDR2 from the germline V gene are SGHTA and FQGNSA. The CDR3 consists of 13 residues. V lost 4 bases to trimming and J lost 10 bases; unmatched junction nucleotides: 1. DNA of the CDR3: TGTGCCAGCAGCTCGGGACTAGCGGGAGAGCAGTTCTTC. Translation gives CASSSGLAGEQFF.

The V and J genes are TRBV11-2 and TRBJ1-1; D ambiguous. CDR3 length: 15 residues. V was cut by 5 bases and J by 7 bases, with 20 bases left in between. Germline CDR1 reads SGHAT; CDR2 reads FQNNGV. The CDR3 loop reads CASSLNRASGIEAFF. Here the CDR3 DNA reads TGTGCCAGCAGCCTAAACCGGGCCTCCGGGATTGAAGCTTTCTTT.

This clone was seen a handful of times. V usage is TRBV5-1 and J usage is TRBJ1-1; D is undetermined. CDR3 length: 14 residues. V lost 5 bases and J 4 bases, leaving 15 bases between the germline ends. Germline CDR1 SGHRS, CDR2 YFSETQ. CDR3 nucleotides: TGCGCCAGCAGGAAGACGGCGACCGGCACTGAAGCTTTCTTT. Translating gives CASRKTATGTEAFF.

The chain combines TRBV7-9 with TRBJ2-7; a weak D match, TRBD1 (6 bases). The germline V and J ends were trimmed by 3 bases and 0 bases, with 12 bases remaining between them. Germline V gene data show CDR1 as SEHNR and CDR2 as FQNEAQ (reference sequence). This CDR3 has 15 amino acids. The DNA of the CDR3 is TGTGCCAGCAGCTTTGGACAGAGCCGCTCCTACGAGCAGTACTTC. Translated: CASSFGQSRSYEQYF.

The gene calls are TRBV16 and TRBJ1-1, with 9 positions matching TRBD1. Germline CDR1 and CDR2: KGHSY and FQNENV. V gave up 2 bases and J gave up 1 base; unmatched junction bases: 2. The CDR3 is 15 amino acids. Here the CDR3 reads CASSQRGQGNTEAFF. The CDR3 DNA reads as TGTGCCAGCAGCCAACGGGGACAGGGGAACACTGAAGCTTTCTTT.

The chain uses TRBV19 and TRBJ2-1; D remains ambiguous. This CDR3 comprises 15 residues. Germline V gene data show CDR1 as LNHDA and CDR2 as SQIVND (reference sequence). The V end was cut by 5 bases, the J end by 0 bases, with 11 bases between. This chain's CDR3 is CASSFTTNSYNEQFF. The CDR3 DNA follows: TGTGCCAGTAGTTTCACTACGAACTCCTACAATGAGCAGTTCTTC.

This chain uses TRBV6-6 with TRBJ1-5; 7 nucleotides align to TRBD1. This CDR3 is built from 16 residues. J lost 0 bases, V lost 6 bases, and 8 bases had no gene match. In germline, CDR1 is MNHNY, CDR2 SVGAGI (reference sequence). The CDR3 DNA reads as TGTGCCAGCAGCCAGGGGACAGCTTATAGCAATCAGCCCCAGCATTTT. Translating gives CASSQGTAYSNQPQHF.